The clone carrying this T cell receptor beta chain was detected many times. Its matching antigen is unknown. These data originate in a study of identical twins. Study observations and caveats: Twin-shared out-of-frame alpha sequences were enriched for low generation probability. Models underestimated out-of-frame TCR alpha sharing in monozygotic twins.

TCRdb reanalysed the 5' RACE reads using MiXCR and keeps one entry per CDR3 protein. The sample includes some 270,000 distinct CDR3 sequences, roughly 8.7% of them seen just once. CDR3 length: 13 amino acids. Germline V gene lookup returns CDR1 MGHDK and CDR2 SYGVNS. V lost 3 bases, J lost 4 bases, and 8 bases lay in between. Separately, the same data were catalogued under a study of yellow fever vaccine responses in identical twins.

The rearrangement uses TRBV25-1 and TRBJ2-3; D gene uncertain. The source material was CD8+ T cells sorted from blood. This receptor was taken from a woman between 18 and 30 years old in good health. The CDR3 spells CASSEARADTQYF. CDR3 DNA sequence: TGTGCCAGCAGTGAGGCCCGGGCAGATACGCAGTATTTT.